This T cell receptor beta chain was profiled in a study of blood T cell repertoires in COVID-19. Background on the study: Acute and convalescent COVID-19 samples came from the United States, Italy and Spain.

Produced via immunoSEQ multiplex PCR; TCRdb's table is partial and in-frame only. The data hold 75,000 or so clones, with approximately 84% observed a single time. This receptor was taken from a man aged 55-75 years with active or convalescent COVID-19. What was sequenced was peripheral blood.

This CDR3 reads CASSLSGVGLTEAFF. The CDR3 DNA reads TGTGCCAGCAGTTTATCAGGGGTTGGGCTCACTGAAGCTTTCTTT. The V and J genes are TRBV2 and TRBJ1-1; D might be TRBD1 (6 bases). V was shortened by 5 bases and J by 4 bases, with 17 bases between the two germline ends. Germline loops: CDR1 SNHLY, CDR2 FYNNEI. CDR3 length: 15 residues.